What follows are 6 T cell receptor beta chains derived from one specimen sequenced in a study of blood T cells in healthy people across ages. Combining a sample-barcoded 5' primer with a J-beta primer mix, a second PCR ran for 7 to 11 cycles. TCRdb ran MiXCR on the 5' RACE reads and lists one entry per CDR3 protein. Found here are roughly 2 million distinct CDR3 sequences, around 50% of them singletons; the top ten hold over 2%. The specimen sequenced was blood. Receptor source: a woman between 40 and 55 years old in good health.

The CDR3 region has the DNA TGTGCCAGCTCCACGACAGGGAATGAAAAACTGTTTTTT. Its translation is CASSTTGNEKLFF. The genes are TRBV18 and TRBJ1-4; 7 bases agree with TRBD1. Germline V gene sequence: CDR1 KGHSH, CDR2 LQKENI. V lost 6 bases to trimming and J lost 5 bases; unmatched junction nucleotides: 3. The CDR3 spans 13 residues.

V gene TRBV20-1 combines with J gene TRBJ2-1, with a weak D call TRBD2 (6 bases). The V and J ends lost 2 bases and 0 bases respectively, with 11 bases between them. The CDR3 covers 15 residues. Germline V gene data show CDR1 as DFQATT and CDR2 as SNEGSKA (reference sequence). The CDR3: CSARSSASSYNEQFF. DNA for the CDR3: TGCAGTGCTAGATCTAGCGCGAGCTCCTACAATGAGCAGTTCTTC.

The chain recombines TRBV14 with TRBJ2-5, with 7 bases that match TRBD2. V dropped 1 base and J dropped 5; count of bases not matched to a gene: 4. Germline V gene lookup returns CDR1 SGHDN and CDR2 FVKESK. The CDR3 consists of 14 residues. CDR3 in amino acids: CASSQGYGRETQYF. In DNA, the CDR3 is TGTGCCAGCAGCCAAGGTTACGGGAGGGAGACCCAGTACTTC.

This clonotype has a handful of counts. This chain's CDR3 is CASSLVAGQGKGYTF. The CDR3 nucleotides are TGCGCCAGCAGCTTGGTAGCCGGACAGGGAAAGGGCTACACCTTC. The chain is built from TRBV5-1 and TRBJ1-2; 8 bases are shared with TRBD1. V lost 0 bases, J lost 8 bases, and 9 bases stayed unmatched. Germline values: CDR1 SGHRS, CDR2 YFSETQ. The length of the CDR3 is 15 residues.

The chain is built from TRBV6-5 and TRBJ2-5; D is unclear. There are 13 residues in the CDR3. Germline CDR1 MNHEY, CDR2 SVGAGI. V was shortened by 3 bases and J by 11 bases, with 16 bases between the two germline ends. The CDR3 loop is CASSYVPAGEQYF. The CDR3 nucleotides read TGTGCCAGCAGTTATGTTCCCGCTGGAGAGCAGTACTTC.

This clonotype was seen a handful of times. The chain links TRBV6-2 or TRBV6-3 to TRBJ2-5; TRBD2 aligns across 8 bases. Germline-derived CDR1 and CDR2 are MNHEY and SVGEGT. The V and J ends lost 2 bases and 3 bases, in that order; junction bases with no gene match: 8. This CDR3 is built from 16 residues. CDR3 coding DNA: TGTGCCAGCAGTTACGACCCAGCGGGGGCCGAAGAGACCCAGTACTTC. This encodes CASSYDPAGAEETQYF.